This paragraph reports one T cell receptor beta chain. This clonotype was detected ten times or more. The target of this receptor is not known. Base quality data are lacking; no much larger clone is found one base away. Library creation used 5' RACE. TCRdb lists the instrument as NextSeq 500. In the TCR library protocol, unique molecular identifiers were attached to individual cDNA molecules to correct for PCR bias and sequencing error. Sequencing covered both TCR alpha and beta chains, and within each sample the abundances of alpha and beta sequences were tightly co-correlated. The authors' analysis ran thus. V gene, J gene and CDR3 annotation of TCR sequences was performed with Decombinator V4. Expanded TCRs were defined as changing significantly between any two time points under a Poisson model with p below 0.0001. TCR abundances were normalised to the total number of TCRs sequenced per sample and were expressed as counts per million. TRAV1-2 paired with TRAJ12, TRAJ20 or TRAJ33 defined MAIT TCRs, while TRAV10 paired with TRAJ18 defined iNKT TCRs. VDJdb, accessed on 1 November 2021, was searched for TCRs annotated for CMV, EBV and SARS-CoV-2, and TCRs annotated for more than one antigen were excluded. TCRdb applied fastp at Q25 and MiXCR to the public reads, then kept only in-frame beta chains. Rows are combined by CDR3 protein, so each entry shows the most common genes and DNA. For this entry, the V and J calls and clone size follow TCRdb and not the study's own pipeline. A total of tens of thousands of distinct CDR3 sequences appear in this sample, about 4.5% of them only once. 15% to 19% of the sample is in the top ten clones.

The study was a case-control design nested within a healthcare worker cohort in London, UK, with weekly nasopharyngeal swab PCR tests and blood sampling. Between 23 and 31 March 2020, the week of the UK lockdown, healthcare workers were enrolled and then followed up weekly for as long as 16 weeks. The record originates from a study of early T cells in non-severe SARS-CoV-2 infection (dated by TCRdb to about 2021). About the full investigation: TCR sequencing used bulk RNA from unsorted whole blood, so alpha and beta chains could not be paired.

Here V drops 5 bases and J drops 0 bases, and the junction holds 16 bases not matched to any gene. The CDR3 has 19 amino acids, counting the end cysteine and phenylalanine. The entry retains the CDR3 DNA only, 57 bases that are in frame from base 1. For CDR1 and CDR2, the germline V gene lists SGHAT and FQNNGV. The paper's findings and limits, for the study overall: VDJdb matching was skewed toward anti-spike CD8 responses and likely underestimated virus-specific expansions by missing private and CD4 specificities.

Sequencing input: whole blood. The V and J segments used are TRBV11-2 and TRBJ2-3; TRBD2 agrees with 8 junctional bases. The source is an adult who was a healthcare worker with PCR-confirmed SARS-CoV-2 infection or an uninfected control (not recorded which). The CDR3 region has the sequence CASSPIPRRGASSTDTQYF. The DNA sequence is as follows: TGTGCCAGCAGCCCTATCCCTCGGCGGGGGGCCTCTAGCACAGATACGCAGTATTTT.